Each of the 32 T cell receptor beta chains below was sequenced from the same sample in a study of T cells in Graves' hyperthyroidism and ophthalmopathy. The investigators amplified TCR beta CDR3 regions from RNA transcripts. The TCR CDR3 first-round RT-PCR relied on the HTBI primer set. One entry per CDR3 protein, called by TCRdb with MiXCR from the multiplex PCR reads. The table has about 720,000 distinct CDR3 sequences, about a sixth seen once. Sequencing was carried out using blood. All receptors come from a man aged 18 to 35 with Graves' hyperthyroidism.

The chain joins TRBV7-8 to TRBJ2-3; 8 bases are a match to TRBD2. CDR1 is SGHVS and CDR2 is FQNEAQ in the germline V gene. There are 18 residues in the CDR3. The V and J ends lost 1 base and 2 bases, in that order; junction bases with no gene match: 11. In DNA form, the CDR3 reads TGTGCCAGCAGCTTAGTCCGTAGTTCGGGAGGGTCCACAGATACGCAGTATTTT. This encodes CASSLVRSSGGSTDTQYF.

With regard to this clonotype: A much larger clone sits a single nucleotide away, making a read error possible. This CDR3 fails to terminate in the conserved phenylalanine or tryptophan, so it likely reflects a read error. The J gene is TRBJ1-1, the V gene TRBV7-3; tentatively, D is TRBD1 (6 bases). This CDR3 contains 14 residues. From germline, CDR1 is SGHTA and CDR2 FQGTGA. V lost 5 bases to trimming and J lost 6 bases, with 16 bases between them. The CDR3 reads CASSTTQGSPEAFS. CDR3 DNA sequence: TGTGCCAGCAGCACGACCCAGGGGAGCCCTGAAGCTTTCTCT.

This clonotype was seen many times. This chain connects TRBV20-1 to TRBJ2-5; D is perhaps TRBD2 (5 bases). Germline loops: CDR1 DFQATT, CDR2 SNEGSKA (reference sequence). The CDR3 runs 12 residues. V was clipped by 3 bases and J by 3 bases, with 8 bases between them. The CDR3 here is CSASQRKETQYF. In DNA form, the CDR3 reads TGCAGTGCTAGCCAGCGGAAAGAGACCCAGTACTTC.

This clonotype was picked up many times. This rearrangement joins TRBV15 to TRBJ2-7, with 7 positions matching TRBD1. Germline V gives CDR1 LNHNV, CDR2 YYDKDF (reference sequence). V shed 1 base, J shed 2 bases, and the junction held 17 bases outside the gene matches. The length of the CDR3 is 19 residues. The CDR3, as DNA: TGTGCCACCAGCAGAGCGCGTAACAGGGGTGGCTCCCTCACCTACGAGCAGTACTTC. Its translation: CATSRARNRGGSLTYEQYF.

The rearrangement links TRBV19 to TRBJ2-2, with D unresolved. Trimming took off 4 bases at V and 4 bases at J, with 13 bases between the two ends. The CDR3 runs to 15 residues. Germline V gene data show CDR1 as LNHDA and CDR2 as SQIVND (reference sequence). The CDR3 reads CASSNWAATTGELFF. The CDR3 coding sequence is TGTGCCAGTAGTAACTGGGCAGCGACCACCGGGGAGCTGTTTTTT.

This clonotype was counted only a few times. The gene calls are TRBV5-1 and TRBJ2-3; unclear D gene. Germline V lookup: CDR1 SGHRS, CDR2 YFSETQ. The CDR3 runs to 14 residues. Between the trimmed V and J ends, which lost 0 bases and 5 bases, there was a span of 10 bases. In DNA, the CDR3 is TGCGCCAGCAGCTTGGGGGTAGCCAGAGATACGCAGTATTTT. The encoded protein is CASSLGVARDTQYF.

The chain uses TRBV3-2 and TRBJ1-5; the table's D call, TRBD1, was not checked against the DNA. TRBV3-2 is a documented pseudogene. The CDR3 has 18 residues. In DNA, the CDR3 is TGTGCCAGCAGCCAAGATAAGGGACAGGGGGCGGGCAATCAGCCCCAGCATTTT. As protein: CASSQDKGQGAGNQPQHF.

This clonotype has a count of ten or more. This sequence joins TRBV11-3 and TRBJ2-3, with 7 bases matching TRBD2. CDR1 SGHNT and CDR2 YENEEA come from the germline V gene. The CDR3 is 16 amino acids. Trimming at V came to 1 base and at J to 4 bases, leaving 8 bases not matched to a gene. Written as DNA, the CDR3 is TGTGCCAGCAGCTTAGGCCGCGGGAGTTTCGCAGATACGCAGTATTTT. As protein: CASSLGRGSFADTQYF.

The chain employs TRBV5-1 and TRBJ1-2; maybe TRBD1 (5 bases). Looked up from germline, CDR1 is SGHRS and CDR2 is YFSETQ. This CDR3 has 14 amino acids. V was pared by 4 bases and J by 2 bases, with 12 bases between. The CDR3 bases are TGCGCCAGCAGCCCGGGGGAGTTGAACTATGGCTACACCTTC. Amino acid sequence: CASSPGELNYGYTF.

For the CDR3, the DNA is TGCGCCAGCAGCCAACAGGGGTATCGGGAGACCCAGTACTTC. Its protein is CASSQQGYRETQYF. The rearrangement links TRBV5-1 to TRBJ2-5; 7 bases align to TRBD1. The V segment lost 4 bases and the J segment 5 bases; nucleotides outside the gene matches: 8. This CDR3 region has 14 residues. The germline V gene has CDR1 SGHRS and CDR2 YFSETQ.

This clonotype was seen a few times. Just one base apart from a much larger clone, this may be a read error. V usage is TRBV12-3 or TRBV12-4 and J usage is TRBJ2-7; 11 nucleotides agree with TRBD2. The V and J ends lost 4 bases and 6 bases, in that order; junction bases with no gene match: 8. This CDR3 comprises 15 residues. CDR3 bases: TGTGCCAGCAGTTCCGGGACTAGCGGAACTTGCGAGCAGTACTTC. Translation: CASSSGTSGTCEQYF.

The chain combines TRBV29-1 with TRBJ1-3; 11 bases are shared with TRBD1. Germline V CDR1 and CDR2: SQVTM, ANQGSEA. The CDR3 loop spans 14 amino acids. V lost 1 base and J lost 8; bases outside the gene matches: 4. CDR3 region: CSVEGTGGADTIYF. CDR3 DNA sequence: TGCAGCGTTGAAGGGACAGGGGGCGCGGACACCATATATTTT.

The chain uses TRBV20-1 and TRBJ2-3, with D possibly being TRBD2 (5 bases). Germline-derived CDR1 and CDR2 are DFQATT and SNEGSKA (reference sequence). The CDR3 extends over 13 amino acids. The V and J ends lost 6 bases and 4 bases respectively, with 14 bases between them. The CDR3 nucleotides are TGCAGTGCGCGGACTGCGGAGGCAGATACGCAGTATTTT. Amino acid sequence: CSARTAEADTQYF.

This clonotype was detected ten times or more. The genes are TRBV18 and TRBJ1-1; the D is unclear. The germline V gene encodes CDR1 KGHSH and CDR2 LQKENI. V lost 2 bases, J lost 6 bases, and 13 bases lay in between. This CDR3 is built from 14 residues. The CDR3 here is CASSPSRAVAEAFF. The CDR3 nucleotides read TGTGCCAGCTCACCAAGTAGGGCTGTCGCTGAAGCTTTCTTT.

On this clonotype: A much larger clone differs from this one at a single base, so this may be a read error. This rearrangement joins TRBV2 to TRBJ1-1, with D unclear. CDR1 is SNHLY and CDR2 is FYNNEI in the germline V gene. V was shortened by 5 bases and J by 4 bases, with 11 bases between the two germline ends. The CDR3 contains 13 residues. The CDR3 protein is CASSLDGPTEAFF. CDR3 nucleotides: TGTGCCAGCAGTTTGGACGGACCCACTGAAGCTTTCTTT. Using reference TRBV2 and TRBJ1-1 for the parts outside the CDR3, the full variable domain is EPEVTQTPSHQVTQMGQEVILRCVPISNHLYFYWYRQILGQKVEFLVSFYNNEISEKSEIFDDQFSVERPDGSNFTLKIRSTKLEDSAMYFCASSLDGPTEAFFGQGTRLTVV.

The chain recombines TRBV29-1 with TRBJ2-2, with 9 bases that match TRBD2. The V gene end was trimmed by 7 bases and the J gene end by 3 bases; junction bases not matched to a gene: 3. The CDR3 extends over 13 amino acids. The V gene's germline CDR1 is SQVTM and CDR2 ANQGSEA. CDR3 in DNA: TGCAGCGGACTAGCGGACTACACCGGGGAGCTGTTTTTT. Protein product: CSGLADYTGELFF.

This clonotype was recorded a few times. The chain recombines TRBV6-1 with TRBJ1-2; D ambiguous. Germline V gives CDR1 MNHNS, CDR2 SASEGT. The CDR3 is 13 residues long. With 6 bases removed from V and 3 bases from J, the gap between germline ends came to 11 bases. The DNA of the CDR3 is TGTGCCAGCAGCCCCGTGATGTACTATGGCTACACCTTC. Translated, it gives CASSPVMYYGYTF.

The V call is TRBV20-1, the J call TRBJ2-5, with 7 bases fitting TRBD1. The CDR3 loop spans 15 amino acids. The trim removed 6 bases at V and 5 bases at J, leaving 15 bases unmatched. The germline V gene encodes CDR1 DFQATT and CDR2 SNEGSKA (reference sequence). The CDR3 here is CSAINQGVGGETQYF. DNA for the CDR3: TGCAGTGCGATCAACCAGGGGGTTGGCGGGGAGACCCAGTACTTC.

This chain links TRBV27 with TRBJ2-5, with TRBD2 identical over 11 bases. This CDR3 contains 15 residues. Trimming took 5 bases from V and 5 from J; bases not matched to a gene: 7. Germline CDR1 MNHEY, CDR2 SMNVEV (reference sequence). The CDR3 is CASSPYSGRDETQYF. CDR3 sequence (DNA): TGTGCCAGCAGTCCGTATAGCGGGAGGGACGAGACCCAGTACTTC.

This clonotype appeared many times. The rearrangement uses TRBV7-3 and TRBJ1-3; no reliable D call. CDR3 length equals 14 residues. Trimming shortened V by 3 bases and J by 0 bases, and 6 bases separated the two germline ends. Per germline, CDR1 SGHTA and CDR2 FQGTGA. CDR3 residues: CASSLQSSGNTIYF. CDR3 nucleotide sequence: TGTGCCAGCAGCTTGCAAAGCTCTGGAAACACCATATATTTT.

The rearrangement links TRBV28 to TRBJ1-5, with TRBD1 identical over 8 bases. CDR3 length: 15 residues. Per the germline V gene, CDR1 is MDHEN and CDR2 is SYDVKM. V shed 3 bases and J 6 bases; nucleotides not matched to a gene: 7. CDR3 sequence (DNA): TGTGCCAGCAGTTTTGGGAGACAGGGGAGTCAGCCCCAGCATTTT. Translation: CASSFGRQGSQPQHF.

This clonotype was found many times. The V gene is TRBV18, the J gene TRBJ2-3; TRBD2 might be the D (6 bases). This CDR3 contains 16 residues. The germline V and J ends were trimmed by 3 bases and 2 bases, with 15 bases remaining between them. CDR1 KGHSH and CDR2 LQKENI come from the germline V gene. Here the CDR3 DNA reads TGTGCCAGCTCACCCCTGATTAGCGGCTTCACAGATACGCAGTATTTT. This gives the protein CASSPLISGFTDTQYF.

This clonotype was seen many times. The chain is built from TRBV7-6 and TRBJ2-1, with D possibly being TRBD2 (5 bases). Germline V gene sequence: CDR1 SGHVS, CDR2 FNYEAQ. V lost 0 bases and J 5 bases, leaving 5 bases between the germline ends. The CDR3 runs to 13 residues. Written as DNA, the CDR3 is TGTGCCAGCAGCTTAGCTAGCGACAATGAGCAGTTCTTC. Its translation: CASSLASDNEQFF.

V usage is TRBV20-1 and J usage is TRBJ1-1; perhaps TRBD1 as D (6 bases). CDR3 length: 16 residues. V was trimmed by 2 bases and J by 3 bases, leaving 19 bases between them. The germline CDR1 and CDR2 sequences are DFQATT and SNEGSKA (reference sequence). CDR3 sequence reads: CSARPTGTVMDTEAFF. CDR3 DNA sequence: TGCAGTGCTAGACCAACAGGGACCGTAATGGACACTGAAGCTTTCTTT.

This clonotype was seen many times. The rearrangement uses TRBV11-2 and TRBJ2-4; D perhaps matches TRBD2 (5 bases). Trimming removed 8 bases from V and 2 bases from J, with 22 bases in between. Germline V gives CDR1 SGHAT, CDR2 FQNNGV. There are 17 residues in the CDR3. The DNA for the CDR3 is TGTGCCAGCTCCCCTAGCCCCTTTCAAGGAACCAAAAACATTCAGTACTTC. Residues: CASSPSPFQGTKNIQYF.

This clonotype has ten or more counts. Here the CDR3 DNA reads TGTGCCAGCAGTGGAGGGCTTAGCACTGAAGCTTTCTTT. Translating it yields CASSGGLSTEAFF. This rearrangement joins TRBV2 to TRBJ1-1; no firm D call. Germline V CDR1 and CDR2: SNHLY, FYNNEI. The CDR3 consists of 13 residues. V lost 4 bases to trimming and J lost 4 bases, with 10 bases between them.

At least ten counts were recorded for this clonotype. The CDR3 loop is CASSFSGYEQYF. The CDR3 coding sequence is TGTGCCAGCAGTTTTTCCGGGTACGAGCAGTACTTC. The chain employs TRBV7-9 and TRBJ2-7; D is unclear. The CDR3 is 12 amino acids. Germline V gene lookup returns CDR1 SEHNR and CDR2 FQNEAQ (reference sequence). V was pared by 6 bases and J by 4 bases, with 10 bases between.

The chain links TRBV12-3 or TRBV12-4 to TRBJ2-5, with TRBD1 identical over 8 bases. This CDR3 is 16 amino acids long. Trimming removed 5 bases from V and 3 bases from J; junction bases left unmatched: 11. The CDR3 sequence: CASSARTGMGEETQYF. CDR3 bases: TGTGCCAGCAGTGCCCGGACAGGGATGGGGGAAGAGACCCAGTACTTC.

This clonotype appeared a few times. The genes are TRBV7-8 and TRBJ2-2, with D unresolved. There are 13 residues in the CDR3. Trimming shortened V by 4 bases and J by 4 bases, and 7 bases separated the two germline ends. Germline lookup yields CDR1 SGHVS and CDR2 FQNEAQ. The CDR3 protein is CASSSSRTGELFF. The CDR3 DNA reads TGTGCCAGCAGCTCGTCCCGCACCGGGGAGCTGTTTTTT.

The gene calls are TRBV7-9 and TRBJ1-2; D gene uncertain. CDR1 is SEHNR and CDR2 is FQNEAQ in the germline V gene (reference sequence). This CDR3 has 12 amino acids. V was trimmed by 5 bases and J by 7 bases, leaving 11 bases between them. The CDR3 nucleotides read TGTGCCAGCAGCCCCATCGGTGGTGGCTACACCTTC. This gives the protein CASSPIGGGYTF.

This chain links TRBV30 with TRBJ1-1; 10 nucleotides match TRBD1. Looked up from germline, CDR1 is GTSNPN and CDR2 is SVGIG (reference sequence). Trimming at V came to 5 bases and at J to 4 bases, leaving 4 bases not matched to a gene. The CDR3 is made up of 13 amino acids. The CDR3 loop is CAWGGQGGTEAFF. The CDR3 nucleotides are TGTGCCTGGGGAGGACAGGGGGGCACTGAAGCTTTCTTT.

The genes are TRBV18 and TRBJ2-7; TRBD2 matches 13 bases. Trimming at V came to 5 bases and at J to 5 bases, leaving 6 bases not matched to a gene. This CDR3 is built from 15 residues. CDR1 and CDR2 from the germline V gene are KGHSH and LQKENI. The CDR3, as DNA: TGTGCCAGCTCAAGACGGACTAGCGGGAGCCACGAGCAGTACTTC. Translated, it gives CASSRRTSGSHEQYF.